The 5 T cell receptor beta chains presented below share a single source sample, sequenced in a study of beta chain features in type 1 diabetes. What was sequenced were expressed TCRB transcripts, since all of the isolated RNA had been reverse transcribed. Assay used: immunoSEQ multiplex PCR; TCRdb lists only in-frame clones, some missing. The sample contains under 450,000 clones, more than 12% of which appear only once. What was sequenced was naive CD4+ T cells from blood. The receptors originated from a young woman in good health.

This sequence joins TRBV30 and TRBJ2-2, with 9 bases matching TRBD2. J was trimmed by 6 bases and V by 4 bases; bases with no gene match: 9. The CDR3 has 15 amino acids. Per the germline V gene, CDR1 is GTSNPN and CDR2 is SVGIG (reference sequence). The CDR3 region is CAWTNGLARSGELFF. The CDR3 DNA reads TGTGCCTGGACTAACGGACTAGCGAGGTCCGGGGAGCTGTTTTTT.

This chain uses TRBV6-1 with TRBJ2-7, with TRBD1 as a possible D gene (5 bases). Trimming pared 4 bases from V and 0 bases from J, leaving 13 bases between. This CDR3 has 15 amino acids. Germline CDR1 is MNHNS and CDR2 is SASEGT. CDR3 DNA: TGTGCCAGCAGTGTTATTGGACATAGCTCCTACGAGCAGTACTTC. Its translation is CASSVIGHSSYEQYF.

This clone was picked up a small number of times. The chain joins TRBV9 to TRBJ1-1; 8 nucleotides agree with TRBD1. This CDR3 contains 17 residues. V lost 3 bases and J lost 5; bases outside the gene matches: 15. Germline CDR1 reads SGDLS; CDR2 reads YYNGEE. CDR3 nucleotide sequence: TGTGCCAGCAGCGGGGAGGGCAGGGGGCTTAAAGGGACTGAAGCTTTCTTT. Its protein product is CASSGEGRGLKGTEAFF.

The chain employs TRBV19 and TRBJ1-5; a weak D match, TRBD1 (6 bases). Germline-derived CDR1 and CDR2 are LNHDA and SQIVND (reference sequence). V was cut by 7 bases and J by 1 base, with 8 bases left in between. The CDR3 has 13 amino acids. The CDR3 loop reads CASKDRSNQPQHF. The CDR3 nucleotides are TGTGCCAGTAAGGACAGAAGCAATCAGCCCCAGCATTTT.

The chain is built from TRBV30 and TRBJ2-3, with TRBD2 matching 12 bases. The CDR3 covers 15 residues. From germline, CDR1 is GTSNPN and CDR2 SVGIG (reference sequence). With 5 bases clipped from V and 4 bases from J, the junction kept 7 bases outside the gene matches. This CDR3 reads CAWLRTSGISDTQYF. The CDR3 DNA sequence: TGTGCCTGGCTTCGGACTAGCGGGATTTCAGATACGCAGTATTTT.